Shown below are 5 T cell receptor beta chains from a single sample sequenced in a study of T cell repertoires in cytomegalovirus infection. TCRdb reanalysed the reads using MiXCR and keeps one entry per CDR3 protein. This sample has around 800,000 distinct CDR3 sequences, with approximately 30% found just once. The antigens for these receptors are not known. The sample was cultured CD8+ T cells from PBMCs, taken from culture after CMV antigen stimulation. The receptors here all came from a human donor in good health (CMV status not recorded). Some clones in this sample may be carry-over from other donors' samples.

The gene calls are TRBV9 and TRBJ2-1; TRBD1 matches 7 bases. This CDR3 is built from 17 residues. Germline assignment: CDR1 SGDLS and CDR2 YYNGEE. The J segment lost 1 base and the V segment lost 4 bases, leaving 11 bases of the junction unmatched. CDR3 region: CASSPGTESRSYNEQFF. Written as DNA, the CDR3 is TGTGCCAGCAGCCCGGGGACAGAGAGTAGATCCTACAATGAGCAGTTCTTC.

The V call is TRBV7-6, the J call TRBJ1-3; TRBD1 is a possible D gene (6 bases). V was trimmed by 5 bases and J by 4 bases, leaving 15 bases between them. This CDR3 is built from 15 residues. Per germline, CDR1 SGHVS and CDR2 FNYEAQ. The CDR3 protein is CASSPPAGAGNTIYF. CDR3 bases: TGTGCCAGCAGCCCCCCAGCGGGGGCCGGAAACACCATATATTTT.

The V and J genes are TRBV7-6 and TRBJ1-2; weak D call: TRBD1 (5 bases). CDR1 and CDR2 (germline): SGHVS, FNYEAQ. The V end lost 1 base, the J end lost 8 bases, and 11 bases lay between the germline ends. The CDR3 runs to 13 residues. The CDR3 reads CASSLDGTGGYTF. CDR3 nucleotides: TGTGCCAGCAGCTTAGACGGGACGGGGGGCTACACCTTC.

This clonotype was recorded at least ten times. The CDR3 nucleotides read TGTGCCAGCAGCCGGGCGGCGGGTGAGCAGTTCTTC. It codes for CASSRAAGEQFF. The chain has TRBV7-6 and TRBJ2-1; D perhaps matches TRBD2 (5 bases). V was trimmed by 5 bases and J by 9 bases, leaving 11 bases between them. Germline V lookup: CDR1 SGHVS, CDR2 FNYEAQ. The CDR3 sequence is 12 residues long.

V usage is TRBV19 and J usage is TRBJ2-3, with 7 bases identical to TRBD1. This CDR3 has 15 residues. In germline, CDR1 is LNHDA, CDR2 SQIVND (reference sequence). With V trimmed by 3 bases and J by 5 bases, 8 bases remained unmatched. The DNA of the CDR3 is TGTGCCAGTAGTATGACAGGGCTCCTCGGAGATACGCAGTATTTT. It codes for CASSMTGLLGDTQYF.